This T cell receptor beta chain was captured by sequencing in a study of T cell responses to AZD1222 COVID-19 vaccine. Study-wide context: Some second doses came at about 4 weeks and others at about 12 weeks; these were pooled.

V lost 3 bases, J lost 5 bases, and 7 bases lay in between. CDR1 is SGHTA, CDR2 FQGNSA, per germline. CDR3 size: 12 residues. General study results and limits: Just a handful of people given AZD1222 tested seropositive at baseline.

Details on this clone: Antigen unknown.

Method: immunoSEQ multiplex PCR; TCRdb's copy keeps in-frame clones and lacks some. The sample consists of over 90,000 clones, roughly nine tenths of them appearing once. J is TRBJ2-5 and V is TRBV7-2; D is ambiguous. The sequenced sample was peripheral blood, obtained on day 0 of AZD1222 vaccination. This receptor was taken from an adult in good health. The CDR3 sequence is CASSLRMETQYF. As DNA, the CDR3 is TGTGCCAGCAGCTTGCGGATGGAGACCCAGTACTTC.